This T cell receptor beta chain was sequenced in a study of blood T cell repertoires in COVID-19. Background on the study: The United States, Italy and Spain were the sources of the acute and convalescent COVID-19 samples. The analysed material was cDNA or gDNA that came from T cells, B-cell-depleted T cells, or PBMCs.

Libraries were prepared by immunoSEQ multiplex PCR; TCRdb keeps only in-frame clonotypes and omits some of them. The sample records 75,000 to 90,000 clones, approximately 87% being singletons. V shed 5 bases, J shed 3 bases, and the junction held 3 bases outside the gene matches. This CDR3 has 13 amino acids. From germline, CDR1 is MDHEN and CDR2 SYDVKM. Material for sequencing was peripheral blood. The chain combines TRBV28 with TRBJ1-2; TRBD1 matches 7 bases. This sequence was found in a human donor in a cohort sampled during active COVID-19. The CDR3 DNA reads as TGTGCCAGCAGTACAGGGGAGTACTATGGCTACACCTTC. Its translation: CASSTGEYYGYTF.